Sequencing of this TCR beta chain was carried out in a study of CD8 T cells in ankylosing spondylitis. This clonotype was recorded a few times. The antigen remains unidentified. TCRdb re-called the 5' RACE reads through MiXCR, storing one row per CDR3 protein. The sample records some 250,000 distinct CDR3 sequences, 20% to 30% being singletons. The CDR3 length is 14 residues. Trimming took off 3 bases at V and 2 bases at J, with 13 bases between the two ends. Germline CDR1 is DFQATT and CDR2 is SNEGSKA (reference sequence). General observations from the study: Seemingly distinctive of ankylosing spondylitis blood was a TCR beta motif formed by eight highly homologous variants.

The sample taken for sequencing was blood, either unsorted or a sorted T cell fraction (not recorded which). The TCR was taken from a male donor with ankylosing spondylitis or in good health (not recorded which). The chain links TRBV20-1 to TRBJ2-5; D is ambiguous. The DNA of the CDR3 is TGCAGTGCTAGCATATATCAGACACAAGAGACCCAGTACTTC. It codes for CSASIYQTQETQYF.